This TCR beta chain was documented in a study of T cells in Graves' hyperthyroidism and ophthalmopathy (dated by TCRdb to about 2019). Some background on the complete study: Peripheral blood samples were taken at the time of initial diagnosis, prior to any treatment. To identify distinguishing TCR V-J signatures, a discovery cohort of around 100 patients was used, comprising under 45 with Graves' ophthalmopathy and around 60 with stable Graves' hyperthyroidism. After sampling, hyperthyroidism patients received methimazole starting at 30 mg daily, and ophthalmopathy patients received high-dose intravenous methylprednisolone. The 95 to 100 discovery patients were randomly divided into training and test sets at a 7:3 ratio. The study also compared thyroid tissue and blood T-cell repertoires from about six Graves' hyperthyroidism patients. According to the paper, TCR Vbeta CDR3 sequencing was carried out on some 130 peripheral blood samples, which came from fewer than 50 ophthalmopathy, under 80 hyperthyroidism and approximately 17 progressor patients. Whether ophthalmopathy could be predicted prospectively was tested in an independent validation cohort made up of under 20 hyperthyroidism patients plus 17 patients who later progressed to ophthalmopathy.

Stable Graves' hyperthyroidism was defined as the absence of progression to ophthalmopathy over 18 months of follow-up. The hyperthyroidism patients were between 18 and 65 years old and newly diagnosed, with a disease duration of less than 2 months. Patients with uncontrolled infections, other autoimmune diseases, pregnancy or lactation were excluded. Diagnoses were based on clinical symptoms, serum thyroxine and TRAb, thyroid ultrasound and orbital computed tomography. PBMCs were separated from 10 ml of fresh peripheral blood using Ficoll-Paque density gradient centrifugation. Total RNA was extracted with Trizol reagent, and quality was checked on an Agilent 2100 Bioanalyzer. Concerning this clonotype itself: Its antigen target is currently unknown. The sample holds no much larger clone one base away, and base qualities are not on file.

Amplification of TCR beta CDR3 regions was carried out from RNA transcripts. A first-round RT-PCR of the TCR CDR3 used the HTBI primer set with the Qiagen OneStep RT-PCR kit. The libraries were constructed in a second round of multiplex PCR and then size-selected and purified. Paired-end sequencing of the libraries was performed with 100 bp reads on an Illumina HiSeq2000. Turning to the authors' computational methods: SOAPnuke was used to process the raw data, removing reads that contained adapters or uncalled bases, had a mean Phred below 15, or lacked an exact match to the constant primer or identifier. High-quality paired reads were merged with COPE v1.2.5, and unique nucleotide sequences were defined as clonotypes. MiTCR v1.1 was used to align the clonotypes against IMGT TRBV, TRBD and TRBJ reference segments. Only V-J combinations with frequency above 0.0001, covering 99% to 99.2% of repertoires, were analysed. The TCS score was defined as F50 (clonal expansion) divided by E x V (chaos), with BLOSUM62-based TCRdist calculated between CDR3 peptides within each V-J. Welch's t-statistics and random forest reduced fewer than 550 V-J features to 10 to 15, which were used in a naive Bayes classifier (R e1071). The raw public data were reprocessed by TCRdb itself: fastp quality trimming at Q25, MiXCR clonotype calling, in-frame beta chains only. Identical CDR3 proteins give one entry, which carries the most common genes and DNA. Here the V and J calls rest on TCRdb's processing, not on the authors' analysis. The table for this sample lists about 420,000 distinct CDR3 sequences; approximately 13% of them were counted only once. The ten largest make up roughly 4.8% of the sample.

The CDR3 starts with the cysteine, ends with the phenylalanine, and has 15 residues. The retained sequence is limited to the CDR3, 45 bases, with the frame set at the first base. The germline V gene (reference sequence) provides CDR1 PRHDT and CDR2 FYEKMQ. Unmatched junction bases come to 2, with V trimmed by 4 bases and J by 2 bases. Overall study results and their limits: In validation, progression to ophthalmopathy was predicted by the model with 70% to 71% sensitivity and 72% to 85% specificity, a median of 6.5 months before onset. Most expanded thyroid clonotypes (frequency above 0.001) were also found in blood, which suggests that blood repertoires may mirror thyroid immune responses. Sample size was not statistically predetermined, and investigators were not blinded to group allocation. Ophthalmopathy was separated from stable hyperthyroidism by a 13 V-J signature model, with around 90% sensitivity and about 81% specificity obtained in cross-validation and 80%/75% obtained in testing.

The rearranged chain carries TRBV13 and TRBJ1-2; the junction holds 12 bases that match TRBD1. This TCR came from a woman aged 18-35 years with Graves' hyperthyroidism. The sequenced sample was blood. In nucleotides, the sequence is TGTGCCAGCAGCTGGGGGACAGGGGGCAACTATGGCTACACCTTC. This codes for CASSWGTGGNYGYTF. Where the CDR3 stops, the reference TRBV13 and TRBJ1-2 genes take over; the full variable domain is AAGVIQSPRHLIKEKRETATLKCYPIPRHDTVYWYQQGPGQDPQFLISFYEKMQSDKGSIPDRFSAQQFSDYHSELNMSSLELGDSALYFCASSWGTGGNYGYTFGSGTRLTVV.